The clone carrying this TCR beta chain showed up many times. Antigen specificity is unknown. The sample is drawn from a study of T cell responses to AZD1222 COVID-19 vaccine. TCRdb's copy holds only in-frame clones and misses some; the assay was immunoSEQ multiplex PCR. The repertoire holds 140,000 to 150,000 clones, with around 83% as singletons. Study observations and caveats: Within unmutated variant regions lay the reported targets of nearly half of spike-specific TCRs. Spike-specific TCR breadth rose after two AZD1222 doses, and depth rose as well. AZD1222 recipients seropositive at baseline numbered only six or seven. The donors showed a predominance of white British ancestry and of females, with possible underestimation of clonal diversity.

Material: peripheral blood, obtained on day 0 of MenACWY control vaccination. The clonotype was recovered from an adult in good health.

This chain's CDR3 is CASSLESSTVAEQYV. As DNA, the CDR3 is TGTGCCAGCAGCTTAGAGTCATCAACAGTGGCCGAGCAGTACGTC. This sequence joins TRBV11-2 and TRBJ2-7; D is undetermined. The V and J ends lost 0 bases and 6 bases respectively, with 15 bases between them. CDR1 is SGHAT and CDR2 is FQNNGV in the germline V gene. The CDR3 covers 15 residues.